What follows are 16 T cell receptor beta chains derived from one specimen sequenced in a study of persistence of HIV-infected CD4 T cells. Stimulation used 10 ug/mL lysate from CMV-infected fibroblasts. Sorting of responding CD4+ T cells relied on upregulated CD40 ligand together with CD69. The antigens of these receptors remain unknown. The immunoSEQ assay was version 4, run in survey mode. Assay used: immunoSEQ multiplex PCR; TCRdb lists only in-frame clones, some missing. The sample gives around 13,000 clones, less than 75% of which show up once; 17% is in the top ten. The sample here was CD4+ T cells sorted from PBMCs after 18-hour stimulation, taken from a patient who received antiretroviral therapy. The receptors were sampled from an adult man with HIV who was CMV-seropositive.

The chain uses TRBV5-1 and TRBJ2-3, with 8 bases matching TRBD2. The length of the CDR3 is 16 residues. With 2 bases clipped from V and 3 bases from J, the junction kept 8 bases outside the gene matches. CDR1 is SGHRS, CDR2 YFSETQ, per germline. DNA of the CDR3: TGCGCCAGCAGCTTTTACCCGGGACTAGATACAGATACGCAGTATTTT. Residues: CASSFYPGLDTDTQYF.

V usage is TRBV19 and J usage is TRBJ1-5; 11 bases match TRBD1. V shed 10 bases, J shed 7 bases, and the junction held 18 bases outside the gene matches. This CDR3 contains 17 residues. Germline CDR1 reads LNHDA; CDR2 reads SQIVND (reference sequence). Here the CDR3 reads CATPDRGLEGERQPQHF. The DNA for the CDR3 is TGTGCCACTCCGGACAGGGGGCTCGAGGGCGAGCGGCAGCCCCAGCATTTT.

This chain uses TRBV5-4 with TRBJ1-2; 7 nucleotides match TRBD1. Trimming removed 4 bases from V and 3 bases from J; junction bases left unmatched: 3. The CDR3 runs 13 residues. Per germline, CDR1 SGHNT and CDR2 YYREEE (reference sequence). This CDR3 reads CASSTTGDYGYTF. CDR3 bases: TGTGCCAGCAGCACCACAGGGGACTATGGCTACACCTTC.

The genes are TRBV28 and TRBJ2-7; D perhaps matches TRBD1 (5 bases). This CDR3 spans 15 amino acids. Germline V lookup: CDR1 MDHEN, CDR2 SYDVKM. Trimming took 5 bases from V and 6 from J, leaving 20 bases between them. The DNA of the CDR3 is TGTGCCAGCAGTCTCGCAGGGCTCAACTTTGGCGAGCAGTACTTC. This encodes CASSLAGLNFGEQYF. Using reference TRBV28 and TRBJ2-7 for the parts outside the CDR3, the full variable domain is DVKVTQSSRYLVKRTGEKVFLECVQDMDHENMFWYRQDPGLGLRLIYFSYDVKMKEKGDIPEGYSVSREKKERFSLILESASTNQTSMYLCASSLAGLNFGEQYFGPGTRLTVT.

The chain has TRBV6-5 and TRBJ1-1, with D perhaps matching TRBD1 (5 bases). The V gene's germline CDR1 is MNHEY and CDR2 SVGAGI. CDR3 length equals 14 residues. V gave up 0 bases and J gave up 0 bases, with 5 bases separating them. The CDR3: CASSYSTVNTEAFF. In nucleotides, the CDR3 is TGTGCCAGCAGTTACTCGACAGTGAACACTGAAGCTTTCTTT.

The chain carries TRBV28 and TRBJ1-1, with D uncertain. The CDR3 runs to 13 residues. Germline-derived CDR1 and CDR2 are MDHEN and SYDVKM. V shed 5 bases and J shed 7 bases, with 14 bases lying between them. The CDR3 protein is CASSTRGQHEAFF. The CDR3 DNA follows: TGTGCCAGCAGTACCCGAGGCCAGCATGAAGCTTTCTTT.

V is TRBV12-2 and J is TRBJ1-2. TRBV12-2 is listed as a pseudogene. The CDR3 extends over 13 amino acids. The CDR3 spells CASRLTGLCGYTF. The CDR3 DNA is TGTGCAAGTCGCTTAACCGGACTTTGTGGCTACACCTTC.

By share, this clone ranks as medium-sized (0.01 to 0.1%). The chain joins TRBV25-1 to TRBJ2-2, with a tentative D call TRBD1 (6 bases). The germline CDR1 and CDR2 sequences are MGHDK and SYGVNS. This CDR3 contains 16 residues. The V gene lost 1 base and the J gene lost 6 bases, with 15 bases spanning the gap. CDR3 DNA sequence: TGTGCCAGCAGTGAATCAAGGACAGCGCGCCCCGGGGAGCTGTTTTTT. This gives the protein CASSESRTARPGELFF.

The chain couples TRBV9 to TRBJ2-7, with 9 bases lining up with TRBD1. The junction had 12 bases not matched to a gene; V was cut back by 0 bases and J by 2 bases. Germline assignment: CDR1 SGDLS and CDR2 YYNGEE. The length of the CDR3 is 18 residues. Here the CDR3 DNA reads TGTGCCAGCAGCGTAGAGGGGGCACAGGGGGCTAGGGCCTACGAGCAGTACTTC. Its protein is CASSVEGAQGARAYEQYF.

The rearrangement links TRBV2 to TRBJ2-3, with 8 bases matching TRBD1. Looked up from germline, CDR1 is SNHLY and CDR2 is FYNNEI. With 5 bases clipped from V and 2 bases from J, the junction kept 9 bases outside the gene matches. The CDR3 totals 16 residues. CDR3 protein: CASSKGTGGSTDTQYF. The CDR3 nucleotides are TGTGCCAGCAGTAAAGGGACAGGAGGGTCCACAGATACGCAGTATTTT. Supplemented by reference TRBV2 and TRBJ2-3, the full variable domain reads EPEVTQTPSHQVTQMGQEVILRCVPISNHLYFYWYRQILGQKVEFLVSFYNNEISEKSEIFDDQFSVERPDGSNFTLKIRSTKLEDSAMYFCASSKGTGGSTDTQYFGPGTRLTVL.

V and J are TRBV5-1 and TRBJ2-7; D is uncertain. The length of the CDR3 is 14 residues. Germline V gene sequence: CDR1 SGHRS, CDR2 YFSETQ. V was shortened by 0 bases and J by 0 bases, with 7 bases between the two germline ends. CDR3 loop: CASSLVSSSYEQYF. The CDR3, as DNA: TGCGCCAGCAGCTTGGTTTCCAGCTCCTACGAGCAGTACTTC.

The chain couples TRBV30 to TRBJ1-2; the D is unclear. Germline V gene data show CDR1 as GTSNPN and CDR2 as SVGIG (reference sequence). Trimming removed 0 bases at V and 4 bases at J, with 15 bases between. The CDR3 is 15 residues long. The DNA of the CDR3 is TGTGCCTGGAGTGTAGGAGGGCCGGACTCCTATGGCTACACCTTC. This codes for CAWSVGGPDSYGYTF.

The V gene is TRBV28, the J gene TRBJ2-2; possibly TRBD1 or TRBD2 for D (5 bases each). CDR1 is MDHEN and CDR2 is SYDVKM in the germline V gene. The CDR3 is 16 residues long. The V and J ends lost 7 bases and 0 bases respectively, with 15 bases between them. The DNA for the CDR3 is TGTGCCAGCAACTTTAGGGACGCCGCGAACACCGGGGAGCTGTTTTTT. Translation gives CASNFRDAANTGELFF. The entire variable domain, with the rest obtained from reference TRBV28 and TRBJ2-2, is as follows: DVKVTQSSRYLVKRTGEKVFLECVQDMDHENMFWYRQDPGLGLRLIYFSYDVKMKEKGDIPEGYSVSREKKERFSLILESASTNQTSMYLCASNFRDAANTGELFFGEGSRLTVL.

The chain uses TRBV6-1 and TRBJ1-5, with 7 bases that match TRBD1. CDR3 length: 15 amino acids. Looked up from germline, CDR1 is MNHNS and CDR2 is SASEGT. Trimming removed 2 bases from V and 7 bases from J; junction bases left unmatched: 8. The CDR3 nucleotides read TGTGCCAGCAGTGAACGCGGGACAGTGAAACAGCCCCAGCATTTT. Protein product: CASSERGTVKQPQHF.

This chain uses TRBV7-2 with TRBJ1-1; D perhaps matches TRBD1 (6 bases). Germline CDR1 SGHTA, CDR2 FQGNSA. There are 15 residues in the CDR3. Between the trimmed V and J ends, which lost 2 bases and 1 base, there was a span of 11 bases. The CDR3 reads CASSLTPGQNTEAFF. CDR3 coding DNA: TGTGCCAGCAGCTTAACACCGGGACAGAACACTGAAGCTTTCTTT.

The chain uses TRBV2 and TRBJ2-7, with 10 bases lining up with TRBD1. The germline V gene encodes CDR1 SNHLY and CDR2 FYNNEI. This CDR3 spans 14 amino acids. Losses at the gene ends were 9 bases for V and 4 bases for J; bases not matched to a gene: 9. The CDR3 sequence is CASASGTGVYEQYF. CDR3 bases: TGTGCCAGTGCCTCCGGGACAGGGGTGTACGAGCAGTACTTC.